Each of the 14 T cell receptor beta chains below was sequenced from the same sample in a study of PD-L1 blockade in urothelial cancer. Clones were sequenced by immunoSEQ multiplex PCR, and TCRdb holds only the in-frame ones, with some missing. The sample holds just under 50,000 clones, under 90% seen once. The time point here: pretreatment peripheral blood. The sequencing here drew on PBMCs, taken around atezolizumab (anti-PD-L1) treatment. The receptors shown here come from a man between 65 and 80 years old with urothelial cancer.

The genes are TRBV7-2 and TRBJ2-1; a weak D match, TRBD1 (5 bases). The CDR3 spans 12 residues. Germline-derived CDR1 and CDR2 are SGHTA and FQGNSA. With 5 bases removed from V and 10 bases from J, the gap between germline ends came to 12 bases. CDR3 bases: TGTGCCAGCAGCCTCCGACAGAAGGAGCAGTTCTTC. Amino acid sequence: CASSLRQKEQFF. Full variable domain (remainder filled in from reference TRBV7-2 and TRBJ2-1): GAGVSQSPSNKVTEKGKDVELRCDPISGHTALYWYRQSLGQGLEFLIYFQGNSAPDKSGLPSDRFSAERTGGSVSTLTIQRTQQEDSAVYLCASSLRQKEQFFGPGTRLTVL.

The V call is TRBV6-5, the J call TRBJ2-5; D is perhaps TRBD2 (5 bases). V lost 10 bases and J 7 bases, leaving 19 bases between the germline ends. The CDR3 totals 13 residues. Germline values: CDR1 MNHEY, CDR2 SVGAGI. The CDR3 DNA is TGTGCCACCAACTCGGAGGTCCCAGGGACCCAGTACTTC. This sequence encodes CATNSEVPGTQYF.

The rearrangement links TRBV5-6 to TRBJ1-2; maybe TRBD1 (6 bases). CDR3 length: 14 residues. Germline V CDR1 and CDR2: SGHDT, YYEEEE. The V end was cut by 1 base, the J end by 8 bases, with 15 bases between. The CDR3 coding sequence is TGTGCCAGCAGCTTGAGACAGGCGCCTACGGGCTACACCTTC. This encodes CASSLRQAPTGYTF.

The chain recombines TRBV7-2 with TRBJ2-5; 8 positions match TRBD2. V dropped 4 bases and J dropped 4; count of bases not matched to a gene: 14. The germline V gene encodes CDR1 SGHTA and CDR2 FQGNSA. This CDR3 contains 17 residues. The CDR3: CASSSSSGGAGRETQYF. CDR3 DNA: TGTGCCAGCAGCTCCTCGTCCGGGGGGGCAGGGAGAGAGACCCAGTACTTC.

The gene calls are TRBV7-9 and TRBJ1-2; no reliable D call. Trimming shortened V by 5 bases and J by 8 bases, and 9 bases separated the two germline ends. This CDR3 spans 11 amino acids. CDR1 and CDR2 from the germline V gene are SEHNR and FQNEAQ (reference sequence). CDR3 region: CASSHTEGYTF. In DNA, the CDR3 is TGTGCCAGCAGCCATACTGAGGGCTACACCTTC.

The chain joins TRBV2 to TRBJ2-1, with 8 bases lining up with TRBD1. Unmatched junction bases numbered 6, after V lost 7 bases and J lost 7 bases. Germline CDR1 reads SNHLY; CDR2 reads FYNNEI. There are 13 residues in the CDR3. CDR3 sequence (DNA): TGTGCCAGCACCCCGGACAGGGTGAATGAGCAGTTCTTC. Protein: CASTPDRVNEQFF.

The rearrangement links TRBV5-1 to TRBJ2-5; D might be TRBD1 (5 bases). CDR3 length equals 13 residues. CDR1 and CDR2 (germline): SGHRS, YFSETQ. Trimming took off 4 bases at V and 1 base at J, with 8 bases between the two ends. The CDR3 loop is CASSGAVQETQYF. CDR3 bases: TGCGCCAGCAGCGGGGCAGTCCAAGAGACCCAGTACTTC.

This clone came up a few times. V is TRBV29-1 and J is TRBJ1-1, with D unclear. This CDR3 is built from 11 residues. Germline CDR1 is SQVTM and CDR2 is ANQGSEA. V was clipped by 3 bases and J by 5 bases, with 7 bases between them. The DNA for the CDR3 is TGCAGCGTTGATGAGGAGACTGAAGCTTTCTTT. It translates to CSVDEETEAFF. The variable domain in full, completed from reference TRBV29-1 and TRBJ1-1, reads SAVISQKPSRDICQRGTSLTIQCQVDSQVTMMFWYRQQPGQSLTLIATANQGSEATYESGFVIDKFPISRPNLTFSTLTVSNMSPEDSSIYLCSVDEETEAFFGQGTRLTVV.

CDR3 sequence reads: CASSPGGTGPGELFF. CDR3 sequence (DNA): TGTGCCAGCAGCCCGGGAGGGACCGGCCCCGGGGAGCTGTTTTTT. The rearrangement links TRBV7-9 to TRBJ2-2; 8 bases fit TRBD2. Unmatched junction bases numbered 8, after V lost 5 bases and J lost 6 bases. CDR3 length equals 15 residues. From germline, CDR1 is SEHNR and CDR2 FQNEAQ (reference sequence). Full variable domain (outside the CDR3, taken from reference TRBV7-9 and TRBJ2-2): DTGVSQNPRHKITKRGQNVTFRCDPISEHNRLYWYRQTLGQGPEFLTYFQNEAQLEKSRLLSDRFSAERPKGSFSTLEIQRTEQGDSAMYLCASSPGGTGPGELFFGEGSRLTVL.

CDR3 in amino acids: CASSSWALEDNEQFF. CDR3 sequence (DNA): TGCGCCAGCAGCTCGTGGGCCCTCGAAGACAATGAGCAGTTCTTC. The chain links TRBV5-1 to TRBJ2-1; D ambiguous. In germline, CDR1 is SGHRS, CDR2 YFSETQ. The CDR3 spans 15 residues. Between the trimmed V and J ends, which lost 3 bases and 5 bases, there was a span of 15 bases. The variable domain in full, completed from reference TRBV5-1 and TRBJ2-1, reads KAGVTQTPRYLIKTRGQQVTLSCSPISGHRSVSWYQQTPGQGLQFLFEYFSETQRNKGNFPGRFSGRQFSNSRSEMNVSTLELGDSALYLCASSSWALEDNEQFFGPGTRLTVL.

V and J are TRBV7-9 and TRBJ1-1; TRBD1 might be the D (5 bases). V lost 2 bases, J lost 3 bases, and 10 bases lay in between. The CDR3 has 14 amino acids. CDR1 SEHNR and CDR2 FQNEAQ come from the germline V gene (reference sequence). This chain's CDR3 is CASSLLQGYTEAFF. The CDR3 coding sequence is TGTGCCAGCAGCTTACTTCAGGGATACACTGAAGCTTTCTTT.

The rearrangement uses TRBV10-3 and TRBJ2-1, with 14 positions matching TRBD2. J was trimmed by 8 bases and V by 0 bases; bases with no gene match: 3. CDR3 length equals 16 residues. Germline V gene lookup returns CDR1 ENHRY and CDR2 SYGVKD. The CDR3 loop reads CAISESTSGGVDEQFF. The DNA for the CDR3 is TGTGCCATCAGTGAGTCGACTAGCGGGGGGGTAGATGAGCAGTTCTTC.

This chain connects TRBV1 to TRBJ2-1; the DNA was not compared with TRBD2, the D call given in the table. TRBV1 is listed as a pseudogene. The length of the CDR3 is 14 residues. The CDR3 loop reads CTSRIACGNNEQFF. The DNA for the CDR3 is TGCACCAGCAGAATAGCATGCGGCAACAATGAGCAGTTCTTC.

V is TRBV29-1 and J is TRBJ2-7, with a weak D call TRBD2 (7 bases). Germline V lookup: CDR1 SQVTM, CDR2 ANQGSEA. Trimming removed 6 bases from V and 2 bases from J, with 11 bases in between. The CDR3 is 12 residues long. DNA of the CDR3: TGCAGCGTGGGGGGGCGGACCTACGAGCAGTACTTC. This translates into CSVGGRTYEQYF.